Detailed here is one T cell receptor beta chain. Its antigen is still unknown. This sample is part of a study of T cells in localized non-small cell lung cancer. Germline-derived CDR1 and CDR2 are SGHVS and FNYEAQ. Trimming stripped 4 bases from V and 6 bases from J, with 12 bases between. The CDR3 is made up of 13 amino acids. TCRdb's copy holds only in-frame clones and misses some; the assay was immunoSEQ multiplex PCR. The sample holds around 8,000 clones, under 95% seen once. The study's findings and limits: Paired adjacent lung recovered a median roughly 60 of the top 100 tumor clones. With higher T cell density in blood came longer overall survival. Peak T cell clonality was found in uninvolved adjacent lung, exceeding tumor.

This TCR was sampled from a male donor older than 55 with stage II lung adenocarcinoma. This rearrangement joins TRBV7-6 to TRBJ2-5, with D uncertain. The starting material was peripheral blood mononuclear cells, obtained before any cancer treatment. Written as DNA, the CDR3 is TGTGCCAGCAGCTCCACAGAGAGGAAGACCCAGTACTTC. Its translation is CASSSTERKTQYF.